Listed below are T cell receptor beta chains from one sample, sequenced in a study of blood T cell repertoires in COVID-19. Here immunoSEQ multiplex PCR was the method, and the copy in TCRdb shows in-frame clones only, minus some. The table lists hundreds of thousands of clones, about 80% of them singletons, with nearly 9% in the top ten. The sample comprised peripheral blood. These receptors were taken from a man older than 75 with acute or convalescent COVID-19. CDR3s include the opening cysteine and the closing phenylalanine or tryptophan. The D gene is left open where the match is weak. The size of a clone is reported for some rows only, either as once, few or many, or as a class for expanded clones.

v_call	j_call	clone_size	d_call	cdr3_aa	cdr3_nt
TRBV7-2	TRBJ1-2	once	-	CASSLEGLRGIANYGYTF	TGTGCCAGCAGCTTAGAAGGCCTGCGGGGAATTGCTAACTATGGCTACACCTTC
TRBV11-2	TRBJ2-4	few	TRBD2	CASSLSGGENIQYF	TGTGCCAGCAGCTTGAGCGGGGGGGAAAACATTCAGTACTTC
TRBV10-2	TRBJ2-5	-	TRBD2	CASGGSYQETQYF	TGCGCCTCGGGGGGGAGTTACCAAGAGACCCAGTACTTC
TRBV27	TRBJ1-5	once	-	CASSLLGGGSQPQHF	TGTGCCAGCAGTTTGCTCGGGGGTGGTAGTCAGCCCCAGCATTTT
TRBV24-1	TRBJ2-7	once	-	CATSDLGTGLDEQYF	TGTGCCACCAGTGATTTAGGCACAGGGTTGGACGAGCAGTACTTC
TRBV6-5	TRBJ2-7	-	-	CASSSTTGFYEQYF	TGTGCCAGCAGCAGCACTACAGGGTTCTACGAGCAGTACTTC
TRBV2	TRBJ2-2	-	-	CASSPGALLGTGELFF	TGTGCCAGCAGTCCCGGCGCTTTGCTAGGCACCGGGGAGCTGTTTTTT
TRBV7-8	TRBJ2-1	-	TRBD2	CASSFRGSAGGGFYNEQFF	TGTGCCAGCAGCTTCCGTGGATCGGCGGGAGGGGGATTTTACAATGAGCAGTTCTTC
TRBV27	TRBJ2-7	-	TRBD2	CASSAPPGGTYEQYF	TGTGCCAGCAGTGCTCCTCCCGGGGGGACCTACGAGCAGTACTTC
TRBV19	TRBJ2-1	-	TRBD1	CASTVRQGNYNEQFF	TGTGCCAGTACGGTTAGACAGGGGAACTACAATGAGCAGTTCTTC
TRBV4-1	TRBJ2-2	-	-	CASSQGPARGGTGELFF	TGCGCCAGCAGCCAAGGGCCAGCCAGAGGGGGCACCGGGGAGCTGTTTTTT
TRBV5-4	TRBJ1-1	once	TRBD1	CASNFNRGTEAFF	TGTGCCAGCAACTTTAACAGGGGCACTGAAGCTTTCTTT
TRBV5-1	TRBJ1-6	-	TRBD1	CASSATGGLNSPLHF	TGCGCCAGCAGCGCTACAGGGGGCTTGAATTCACCCCTCCACTTT
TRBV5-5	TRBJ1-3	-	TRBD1	CASSLRQGGTGSGNTIYF	TGTGCCAGCAGCCTTCGACAGGGGGGAACGGGCTCTGGAAACACCATATATTTT
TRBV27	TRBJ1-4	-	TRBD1	CASSRTGVGEKLFF	TGTGCCAGCAGCCGGACAGGGGTTGGGGAAAAACTGTTTTTT
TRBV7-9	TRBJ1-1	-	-	CASSLQGASQNTEAFF	TGTGCCAGCAGCTTACAAGGGGCTTCTCAGAACACTGAAGCTTTCTTT
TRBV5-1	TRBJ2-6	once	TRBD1	CASSSRGGAAGANVLTF	TGCGCCAGCAGCTCGAGAGGGGGCGCCGCTGGGGCCAACGTCCTGACTTTC
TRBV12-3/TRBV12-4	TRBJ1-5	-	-	CASSLTTPEAKHF	TGTGCCAGCAGTTTGACGACCCCGGAGGCGAAGCATTTT
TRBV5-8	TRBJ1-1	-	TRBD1	CASSLSRGRTEAFF	TGTGCCAGCAGCTTGAGCAGGGGGCGGACTGAAGCTTTCTTT
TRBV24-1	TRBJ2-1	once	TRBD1	CATSDFLGQGYNEQFF	TGTGCCACCAGTGATTTCCTGGGACAGGGCTACAATGAGCAGTTCTTC
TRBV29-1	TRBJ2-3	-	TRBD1	CSVVDRGQTDTQYF	TGCAGCGTGGTAGACAGGGGGCAGACAGATACGCAGTATTTT
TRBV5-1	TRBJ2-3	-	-	CASSLGRVTDTQYF	TGCGCCAGCAGCTTGGGGAGGGTCACAGATACGCAGTATTTT
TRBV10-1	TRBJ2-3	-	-	CARPGTDTQYF	TGCGCCAGGCCCGGGACAGATACGCAGTATTTT
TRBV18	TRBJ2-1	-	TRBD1	CASSPPPGGNEQFF	TGTGCCAGCTCACCACCGCCAGGGGGCAATGAGCAGTTCTTC
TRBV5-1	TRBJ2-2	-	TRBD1	CASSRPGQGSTGELFF	TGCGCCAGCAGCCGCCCCGGACAGGGTAGCACCGGGGAGCTGTTTTTT
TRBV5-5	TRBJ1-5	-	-	CASSLASRGGQPQHF	TGTGCCAGCAGCTTGGCCTCTAGGGGGGGTCAGCCCCAGCATTTT
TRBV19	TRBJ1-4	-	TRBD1	CASRTGEKLFF	TGTGCCAGTAGGACAGGGGAAAAACTGTTTTTT
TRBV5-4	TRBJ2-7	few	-	CASSLDTSSYEQYF	TGTGCCAGCAGCCTGGACACTAGCTCCTACGAGCAGTACTTC
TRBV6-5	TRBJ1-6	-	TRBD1	CAVSAGGAYSPLHF	TGTGCCGTGTCGGCAGGGGGCGCTTATTCACCCCTCCACTTT
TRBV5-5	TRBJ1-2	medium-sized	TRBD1	CASSLSPGTGNYGYTF	TGTGCCAGCAGCTTGAGCCCCGGGACAGGGAACTATGGCTACACCTTC
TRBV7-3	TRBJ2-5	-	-	CASSRTVQETQYF	TGTGCCAGCAGCCGGACAGTCCAAGAGACCCAGTACTTC
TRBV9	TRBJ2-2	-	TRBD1	CASSVGGTGHGELFF	TGTGCCAGCAGCGTAGGCGGGACAGGGCACGGGGAGCTGTTTTTT
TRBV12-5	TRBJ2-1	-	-	CASGLSITYNEQFF	TGTGCTAGTGGTTTGTCCATCACCTACAATGAGCAGTTCTTC
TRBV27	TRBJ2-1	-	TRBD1	CASRQGAWGEQFF	TGTGCCAGCAGGCAGGGGGCATGGGGTGAGCAGTTCTTC
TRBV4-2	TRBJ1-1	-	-	CASSPTGAGTEAFF	TGTGCCAGCAGCCCAACAGGAGCGGGGACTGAAGCTTTCTTT
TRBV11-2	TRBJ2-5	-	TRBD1	CASRGPETQYF	TGTGCGAGCAGGGGGCCAGAGACCCAGTACTTC